Listed below are T cell receptor beta chains from one sample, sequenced in a study of CD4 T cells in relation to SARS-CoV-2 and coronaviruses. Data came from immunoSEQ multiplex PCR; TCRdb stores just in-frame clones and leaves some out. Here the sample spans about 64,000 clones, about 95% being singletons. The specimen sequenced was naive CD4+ T cells from PBMCs. The receptors were sampled from a human donor in good health. Each CDR3 is given without its conserved first and last residue.

len	v_gene	j_gene	CDR3aa
14	TRBV7-7	TRBJ1-5	ASSLDPDRAGQPQH
13	TRBV2	TRBJ2-1	ASSPNRALINEQF
16	TRBV11-3	TRBJ2-1	ASSPGGTSGSTYNEQF
14	TRBV6-5	TRBJ1-6	ASSYFSGQKNSPLH
12	TRBV6-5	TRBJ2-5	ASSLRLGQETQY
13	TRBV4-2	TRBJ1-5	ASSQGGQGAQPQH
11	TRBV19	TRBJ2-1	ASSKLQEGEQF
14	TRBV28	TRBJ2-3	ASSSGRWIWPDTQY
10	TRBV11-3	TRBJ2-1	ASSTYRGPQF
11	TRBV28	TRBJ1-1	ASPGQGDTEAF
13	TRBV5-4	TRBJ2-5	ASSPGDRGLETQY
13	TRBV5-1	TRBJ2-7	ASSLLAARSYEQY
11	TRBV9	TRBJ2-2	ASSVVGAGELF
14	TRBV7-2	TRBJ2-7	ASSFASGGAPLGQY
15	TRBV27	TRBJ2-7	ASSFSPRTGTSYEQY
14	TRBV3-1/TRBV3-2	TRBJ2-1	ASSQVPAGSYNEQF
16	TRBV25-1	TRBJ2-1	ASSTGSTSGRGYNEQF
9	TRBV6-5	TRBJ2-1	ASSLDRKQF
11	TRBV5-1	TRBJ1-1	ASSQGGRTEAF
10	TRBV2	TRBJ2-5	ASRGREETQY
13	TRBV27	TRBJ2-3	ASKRAGFTTDTQY
10	TRBV5-6	TRBJ2-3	ANSLTADTQY
12	TRBV3-1/TRBV3-2	TRBJ1-2	ASSLAPTRYGYT
10	TRBV28	TRBJ2-7	ASTGGAEEQY